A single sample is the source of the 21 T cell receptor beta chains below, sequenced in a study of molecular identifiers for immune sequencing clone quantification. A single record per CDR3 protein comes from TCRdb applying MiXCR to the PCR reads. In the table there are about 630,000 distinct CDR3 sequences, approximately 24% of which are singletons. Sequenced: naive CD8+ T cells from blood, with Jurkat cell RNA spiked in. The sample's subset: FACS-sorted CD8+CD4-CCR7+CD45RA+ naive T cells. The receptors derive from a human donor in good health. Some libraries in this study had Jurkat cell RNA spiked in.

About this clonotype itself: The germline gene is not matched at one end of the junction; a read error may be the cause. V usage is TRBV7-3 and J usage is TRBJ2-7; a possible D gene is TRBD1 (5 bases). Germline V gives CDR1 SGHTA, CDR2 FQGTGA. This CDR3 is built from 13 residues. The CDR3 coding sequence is TGTGCCGGCAGCTTAATGCAGGGCTTGGAGCAGTACTTC. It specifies CAGSLMQGLEQYF.

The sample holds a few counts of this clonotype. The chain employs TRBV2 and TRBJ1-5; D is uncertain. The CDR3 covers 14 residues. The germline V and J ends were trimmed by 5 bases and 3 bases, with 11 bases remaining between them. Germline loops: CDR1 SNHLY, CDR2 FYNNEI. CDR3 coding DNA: TGTGCCAGCAGTAGGGCAGCGAACAATCAGCCCCAGCATTTT. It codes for CASSRAANNQPQHF.

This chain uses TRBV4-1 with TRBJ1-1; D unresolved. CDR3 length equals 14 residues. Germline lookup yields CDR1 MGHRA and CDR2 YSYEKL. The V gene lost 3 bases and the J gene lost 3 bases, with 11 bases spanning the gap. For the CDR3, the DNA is TGCGCCAGCAGCCACCCAGGTTTGGACACTGAAGCTTTCTTT. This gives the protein CASSHPGLDTEAFF.

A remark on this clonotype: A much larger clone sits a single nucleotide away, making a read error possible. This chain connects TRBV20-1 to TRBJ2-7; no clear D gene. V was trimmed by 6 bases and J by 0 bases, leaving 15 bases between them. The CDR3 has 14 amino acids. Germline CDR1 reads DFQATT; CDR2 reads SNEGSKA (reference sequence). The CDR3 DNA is TGCAGTGCCTTAGTACTAACGAACTCCTACGAGCAGTACTTC. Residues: CSALVLTNSYEQYF.

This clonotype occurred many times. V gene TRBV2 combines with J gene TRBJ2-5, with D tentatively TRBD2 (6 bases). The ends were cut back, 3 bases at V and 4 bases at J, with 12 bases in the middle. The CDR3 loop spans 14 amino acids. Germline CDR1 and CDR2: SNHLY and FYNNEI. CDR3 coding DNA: TGTGCCAGCAGTGATAGGCTAGCGAGAGAGACCCAGTACTTC. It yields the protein CASSDRLARETQYF.

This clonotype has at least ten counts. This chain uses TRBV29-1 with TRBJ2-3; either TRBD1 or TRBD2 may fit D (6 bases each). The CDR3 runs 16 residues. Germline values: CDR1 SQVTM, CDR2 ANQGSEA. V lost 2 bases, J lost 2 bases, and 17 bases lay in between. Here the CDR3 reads CSVERGLVMPTDTQYF. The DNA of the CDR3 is TGCAGCGTTGAACGGGGGCTAGTCATGCCCACAGATACGCAGTATTTT.

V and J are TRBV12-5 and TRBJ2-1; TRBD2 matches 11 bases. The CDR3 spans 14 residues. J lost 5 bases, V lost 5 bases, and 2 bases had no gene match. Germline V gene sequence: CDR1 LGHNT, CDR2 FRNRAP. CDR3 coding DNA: TGTGCTAGTGGTACTAGCGGGAGCCACAATGAGCAGTTCTTC. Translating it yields CASGTSGSHNEQFF.

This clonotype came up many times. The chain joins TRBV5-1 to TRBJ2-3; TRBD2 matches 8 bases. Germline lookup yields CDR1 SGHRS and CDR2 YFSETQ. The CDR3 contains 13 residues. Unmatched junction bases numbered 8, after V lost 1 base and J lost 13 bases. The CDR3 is CASSLSGGGPEYF. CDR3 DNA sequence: TGCGCCAGCAGCTTGTCCGGCGGGGGGCCGGAGTATTTT.

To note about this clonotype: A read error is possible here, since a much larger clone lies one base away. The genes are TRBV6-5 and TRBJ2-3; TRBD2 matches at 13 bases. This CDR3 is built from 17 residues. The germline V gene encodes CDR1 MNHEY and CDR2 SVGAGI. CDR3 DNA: TGTGCCAGCAGTGTTATTTCCGGGACTAGCGGGGCTGATACGGAGTATTTT. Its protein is CASSVISGTSGADTEYF.

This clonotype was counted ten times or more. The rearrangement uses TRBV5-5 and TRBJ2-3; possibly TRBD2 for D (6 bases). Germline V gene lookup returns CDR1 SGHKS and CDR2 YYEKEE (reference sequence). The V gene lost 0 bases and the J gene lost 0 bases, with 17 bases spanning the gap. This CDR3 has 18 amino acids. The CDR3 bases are TGTGCCAGCAGCTTGGGGTATAGGGACGGGACTAGCACAGATACGCAGTATTTT. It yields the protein CASSLGYRDGTSTDTQYF.

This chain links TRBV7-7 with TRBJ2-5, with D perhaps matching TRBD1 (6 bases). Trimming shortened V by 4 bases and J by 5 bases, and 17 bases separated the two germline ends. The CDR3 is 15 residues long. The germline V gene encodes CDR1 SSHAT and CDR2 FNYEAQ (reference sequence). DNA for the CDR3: TGTGCCAGCAGCTCCAGCCTAACAGGGTCGGAGACCCAGTACTTC. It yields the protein CASSSSLTGSETQYF.

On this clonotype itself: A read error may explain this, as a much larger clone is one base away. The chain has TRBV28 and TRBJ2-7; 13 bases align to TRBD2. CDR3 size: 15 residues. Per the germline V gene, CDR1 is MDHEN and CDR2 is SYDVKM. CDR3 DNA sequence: TGTGCCAGCGGCTCCGGGACTAGCGGGGTTTACGAGCAGTGCTTC. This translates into CASGSGTSGVYEQCF.

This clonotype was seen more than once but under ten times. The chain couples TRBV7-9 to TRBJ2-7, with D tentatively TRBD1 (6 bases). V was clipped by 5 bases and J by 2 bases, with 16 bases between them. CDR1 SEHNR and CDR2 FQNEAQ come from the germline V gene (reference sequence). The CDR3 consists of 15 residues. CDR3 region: CASSPPGQTPYEQYF. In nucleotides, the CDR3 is TGTGCCAGCAGCCCACCGGGACAAACCCCCTACGAGCAGTACTTC.

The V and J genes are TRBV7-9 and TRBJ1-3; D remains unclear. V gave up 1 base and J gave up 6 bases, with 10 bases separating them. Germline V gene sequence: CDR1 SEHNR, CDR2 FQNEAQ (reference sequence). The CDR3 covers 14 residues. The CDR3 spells CASSLGGFENTIYF. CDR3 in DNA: TGTGCCAGCAGCTTAGGAGGGTTTGAAAACACCATATATTTT.

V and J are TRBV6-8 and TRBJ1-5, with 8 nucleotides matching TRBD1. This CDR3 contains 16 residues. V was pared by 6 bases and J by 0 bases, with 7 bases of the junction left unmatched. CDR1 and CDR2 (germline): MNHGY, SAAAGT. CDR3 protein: CASSRTGSGSNQPQHF. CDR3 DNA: TGTGCCAGCAGCCGGACAGGGAGTGGTAGCAATCAGCCCCAGCATTTT.

CDR3 coding DNA: TGTGCCAGCAGCCCCCGGTTGACAGGGGGCTACGAGCAGTACTTC. Its protein product is CASSPRLTGGYEQYF. The V call is TRBV28, the J call TRBJ2-7; 9 bases line up with TRBD1. J was trimmed by 3 bases and V by 6 bases; bases with no gene match: 9. This CDR3 has 15 residues. Germline CDR1 reads MDHEN; CDR2 reads SYDVKM.

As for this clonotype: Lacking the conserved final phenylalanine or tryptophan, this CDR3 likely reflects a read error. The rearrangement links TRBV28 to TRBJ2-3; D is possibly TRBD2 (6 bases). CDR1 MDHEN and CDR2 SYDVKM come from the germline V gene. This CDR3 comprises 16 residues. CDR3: CASSAGTLSSTNTQYV. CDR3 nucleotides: TGTGCCAGCAGCGCCGGGACTTTGTCTAGCACAAATACGCAGTATGTT.

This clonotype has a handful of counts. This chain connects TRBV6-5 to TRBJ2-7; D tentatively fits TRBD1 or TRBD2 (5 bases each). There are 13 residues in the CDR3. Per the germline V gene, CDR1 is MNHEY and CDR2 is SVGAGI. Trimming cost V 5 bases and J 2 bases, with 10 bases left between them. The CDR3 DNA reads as TGTGCCAGCAGTGAGGGACGTCCCTACGAGCAGTACTTC. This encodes CASSEGRPYEQYF.

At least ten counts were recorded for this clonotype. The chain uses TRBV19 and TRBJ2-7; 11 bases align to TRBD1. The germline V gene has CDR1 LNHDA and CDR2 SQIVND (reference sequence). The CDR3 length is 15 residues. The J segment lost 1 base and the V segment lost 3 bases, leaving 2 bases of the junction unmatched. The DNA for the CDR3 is TGTGCCAGTAGTATTGGACAGGGGGCTTCCTACGAGCAGTACTTC. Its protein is CASSIGQGASYEQYF.

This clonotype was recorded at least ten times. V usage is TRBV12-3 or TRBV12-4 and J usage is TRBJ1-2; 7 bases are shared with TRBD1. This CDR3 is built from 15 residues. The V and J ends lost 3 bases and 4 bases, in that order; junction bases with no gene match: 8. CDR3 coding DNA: TGTGCCAGCAGTTTTGGTCAGGGGGGCGGCTATGGCTACACCTTC. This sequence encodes CASSFGQGGGYGYTF.

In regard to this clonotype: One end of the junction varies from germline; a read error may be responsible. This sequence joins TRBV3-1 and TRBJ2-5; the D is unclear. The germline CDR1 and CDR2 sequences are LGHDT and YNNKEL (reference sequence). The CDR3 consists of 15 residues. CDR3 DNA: TGTGCCAGCACGCTAATCTCGGACCTCCAAGTGACCCAGTACTTC. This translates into CASTLISDLQVTQYF.